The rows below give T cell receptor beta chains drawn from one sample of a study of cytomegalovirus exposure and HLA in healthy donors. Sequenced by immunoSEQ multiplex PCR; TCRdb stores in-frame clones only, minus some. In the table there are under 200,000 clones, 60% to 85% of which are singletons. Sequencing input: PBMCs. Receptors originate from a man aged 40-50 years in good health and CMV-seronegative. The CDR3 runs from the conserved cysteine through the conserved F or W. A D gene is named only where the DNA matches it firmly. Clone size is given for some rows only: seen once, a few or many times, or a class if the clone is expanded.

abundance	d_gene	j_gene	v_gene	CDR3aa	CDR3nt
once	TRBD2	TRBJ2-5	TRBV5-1	CASSTTSGRAIETQYF	TGCGCCAGCAGCACAACTAGCGGGAGGGCAATAGAGACCCAGTACTTC
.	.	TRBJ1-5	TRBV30	CAWSGQTYSNQPQHF	TGTGCCTGGAGTGGCCAGACATATAGCAATCAGCCCCAGCATTTT
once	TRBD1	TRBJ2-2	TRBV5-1	CASSNGQGSTGELFF	TGCGCCAGCAGCAACGGACAGGGTAGCACCGGGGAGCTGTTTTTT
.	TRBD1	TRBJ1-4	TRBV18	CASSPQGFRTGGTEKLFF	TGTGCCAGCTCACCACAAGGCTTCAGGACAGGGGGCACTGAAAAACTGTTTTTT
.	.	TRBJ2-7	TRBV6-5	CASSKPGGSAEQYF	TGTGCCAGCAGCAAACCGGGGGGCTCGGCCGAGCAGTACTTC
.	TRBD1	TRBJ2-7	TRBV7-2	CASSRGQADYEQYF	TGTGCCAGCAGCCGAGGACAGGCCGACTACGAGCAGTACTTC
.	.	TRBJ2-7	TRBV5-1	CASSSVADYEQYF	TGCGCCAGCAGCTCTGTAGCGGACTACGAGCAGTACTTC
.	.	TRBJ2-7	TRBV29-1	CSVDGGPGQYF	TGCAGCGTTGATGGCGGGCCTGGGCAGTACTTC
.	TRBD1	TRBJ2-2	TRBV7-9	CASSSGQGVDGTGELFF	TGTGCCAGCAGCAGTGGACAGGGGGTCGATGGCACCGGGGAGCTGTTTTTT
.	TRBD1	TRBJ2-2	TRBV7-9	CASSADRGRGTGELFF	TGTGCCAGCAGCGCAGACAGGGGGCGCGGGACCGGGGAGCTGTTTTTT
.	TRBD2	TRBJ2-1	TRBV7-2	CASSLVSGSSYNEQFF	TGTGCCAGCAGCTTAGTTAGCGGGAGCTCCTACAATGAGCAGTTCTTC
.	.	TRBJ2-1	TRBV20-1	CSARGGGEQFF	TGCAGTGCTAGAGGGGGAGGCGAGCAGTTCTTC
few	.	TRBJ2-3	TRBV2	CASSAFPSAGETQYF	TGTGCCAGCAGTGCTTTCCCTTCAGCGGGTGAGACGCAGTATTTT
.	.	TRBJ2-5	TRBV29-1	CSVSPPQALQETQYF	TGCAGCGTTTCCCCCCCCCAGGCCCTCCAAGAGACCCAGTACTTC
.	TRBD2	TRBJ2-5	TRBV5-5	CASRAGPSEYQETQYF	TGTGCCAGCAGAGCGGGACCGTCGGAGTACCAAGAGACCCAGTACTTC
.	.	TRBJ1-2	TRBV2	CASSARVELYGYTF	TGTGCCAGCAGTGCCCGGGTCGAATTGTATGGCTACACCTTC
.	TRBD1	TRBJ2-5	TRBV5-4	CASSLVGTGKETQYF	TGTGCCAGCAGCTTGGTGGGGACAGGGAAGGAGACCCAGTACTTC
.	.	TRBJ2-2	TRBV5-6	CASSWGGAENTGELFF	TGTGCCAGCAGCTGGGGAGGAGCGGAGAACACCGGGGAGCTGTTTTTT
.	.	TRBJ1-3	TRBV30	CAWSKGSAGNTIYF	TGTGCCTGGAGTAAGGGGTCAGCCGGAAACACCATATATTTT
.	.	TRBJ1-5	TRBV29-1	CSVEWSSGAPQHF	TGCAGCGTTGAGTGGAGTTCGGGAGCGCCCCAGCATTTT
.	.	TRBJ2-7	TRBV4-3	CASSQDRQGKSYEQYF	TGCGCCAGCAGCCAAGATCGGCAGGGGAAGTCCTACGAGCAGTACTTC
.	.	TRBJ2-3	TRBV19	CASSITLGDTQYF	TGTGCCAGTAGTATCACGCTCGGGGATACGCAGTATTTT
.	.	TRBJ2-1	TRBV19	CASSIRWEKFF	TGTGCCAGTAGTATTAGGTGGGAGAAATTCTTC
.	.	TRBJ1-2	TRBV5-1	CASSLTGRGGGLDGYTF	TGCGCCAGCAGCTTAACCGGACGGGGAGGAGGACTGGATGGCTACACCTTC
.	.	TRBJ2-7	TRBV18	CASSPPGRSGGAEQYF	TGTGCCAGCTCACCCCCGGGTCGCTCGGGGGGCGCCGAGCAGTACTTC
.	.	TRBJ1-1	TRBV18	CASSPGGRNTEAFF	TGTGCCAGCTCACCGGGGGGGCGAAACACTGAAGCTTTCTTT
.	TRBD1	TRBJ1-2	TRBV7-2	CASSLSGGLGYTF	TGTGCCAGCAGCTTATCAGGGGGCCTTGGCTACACCTTC
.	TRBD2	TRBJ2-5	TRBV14	CASSEAGGPGETQYF	TGTGCCAGCAGCGAGGCGGGGGGCCCGGGAGAGACCCAGTACTTC
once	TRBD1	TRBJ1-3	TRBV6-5	CASSYRPTGDGNTIYF	TGTGCCAGCAGTTACCGACCAACAGGGGACGGAAACACCATATATTTT
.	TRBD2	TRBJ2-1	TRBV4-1	CASSQALAGGPVEQFF	TGCGCCAGCAGCCAAGCACTAGCGGGGGGGCCAGTTGAGCAGTTCTTC
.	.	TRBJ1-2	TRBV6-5	CASSYGAGVNYGYTF	TGTGCCAGCAGTTACGGGGCAGGGGTGAACTATGGCTACACCTTC
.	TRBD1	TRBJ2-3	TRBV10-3	CAITSGQGEDTQYF	TGTGCCATCACGAGTGGACAGGGAGAAGATACGCAGTATTTT
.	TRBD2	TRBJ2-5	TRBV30	CAWRVGAGGYQETQYF	TGTGCCTGGAGGGTGGGAGCGGGAGGGTACCAAGAGACCCAGTACTTC
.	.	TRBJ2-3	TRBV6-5	CASSSWKRGSTDTQYF	TGTGCCAGCAGTTCCTGGAAAAGGGGGAGCACAGATACGCAGTATTTT
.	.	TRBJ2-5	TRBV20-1	CSAATKETQYF	TGCAGTGCTGCGACTAAAGAGACCCAGTACTTC
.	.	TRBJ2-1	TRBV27	CASWDSGNEQFF	TGTGCCAGCTGGGACTCCGGGAATGAGCAGTTCTTC
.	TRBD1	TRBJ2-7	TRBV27	CASSPRQGNYEQYF	TGTGCCAGCAGCCCACGACAGGGGAACTACGAGCAGTACTTC
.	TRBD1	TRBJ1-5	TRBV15	CATSRGQGVWPQHF	TGTGCCACCAGCAGAGGACAGGGGGTCTGGCCCCAGCATTTT
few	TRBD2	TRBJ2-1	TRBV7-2	CASSLAAGGPYEQFF	TGTGCCAGCAGCTTAGCGGCGGGGGGGCCCTATGAGCAGTTCTTC
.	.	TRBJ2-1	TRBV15	CATSSLRGSSYNEQFF	TGTGCCACCAGCAGCTTGAGGGGGAGCTCCTACAATGAGCAGTTCTTC
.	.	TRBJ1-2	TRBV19	CASSRERGRDGYTF	TGTGCCAGTAGTAGGGAACGTGGGAGGGATGGCTACACCTTC
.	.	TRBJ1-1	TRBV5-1	CASSLGRGAFF	TGCGCCAGCAGCCTGGGACGCGGAGCTTTCTTT
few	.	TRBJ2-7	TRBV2	CASSARRSSYEQYF	TGTGCCAGCAGCGCTCGCCGGAGCTCCTACGAGCAGTACTTC
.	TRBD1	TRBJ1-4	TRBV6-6	CASSQDRRGEKLFF	TGTGCCAGCAGCCAGGACAGGAGAGGAGAAAAACTGTTTTTT
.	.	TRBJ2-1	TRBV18	CASSPDSQGNEQFF	TGTGCCAGCTCACCGGACTCTCAAGGCAATGAGCAGTTCTTC
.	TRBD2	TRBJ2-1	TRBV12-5	CASGLSRESEDNEQFF	TGTGCTAGTGGTTTATCGCGGGAGTCTGAGGACAATGAGCAGTTCTTC
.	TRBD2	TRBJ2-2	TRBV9	CASSQQGLAGGIGELFF	TGTGCCAGCAGCCAACAAGGACTAGCGGGGGGGATCGGGGAGCTGTTTTTT
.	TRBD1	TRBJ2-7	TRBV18	CASSPPVDRGFYEQYF	TGTGCCAGCTCACCACCGGTCGACAGGGGGTTCTACGAGCAGTACTTC
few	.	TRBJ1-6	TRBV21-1	CASSKDWHRGRSHSPLHF	TGTGCCAGCAGCAAAGATTGGCATAGGGGCCGGTCCCATTCACCCCTCCACTTT
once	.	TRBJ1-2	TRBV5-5	CASSLGRQGLGYTF	TGTGCCAGCAGCTTGGGTCGGCAGGGGCTGGGCTACACCTTC
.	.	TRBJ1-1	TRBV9	CASSADSSNTEAFF	TGTGCCAGCAGCGCAGACAGCTCTAACACTGAAGCTTTCTTT
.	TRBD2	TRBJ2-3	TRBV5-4	CASSRDRGGADTQYF	TGTGCCAGCAGTCGAGACCGGGGGGGCGCAGATACGCAGTATTTT
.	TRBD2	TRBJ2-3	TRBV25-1	CASSEEREGTDTQYF	TGTGCCAGCAGTGAAGAGCGGGAGGGCACAGATACGCAGTATTTT
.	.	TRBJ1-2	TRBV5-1	CASSLNPGSDYGYTF	TGCGCCAGCAGCTTGAATCCGGGATCCGACTATGGCTACACCTTC